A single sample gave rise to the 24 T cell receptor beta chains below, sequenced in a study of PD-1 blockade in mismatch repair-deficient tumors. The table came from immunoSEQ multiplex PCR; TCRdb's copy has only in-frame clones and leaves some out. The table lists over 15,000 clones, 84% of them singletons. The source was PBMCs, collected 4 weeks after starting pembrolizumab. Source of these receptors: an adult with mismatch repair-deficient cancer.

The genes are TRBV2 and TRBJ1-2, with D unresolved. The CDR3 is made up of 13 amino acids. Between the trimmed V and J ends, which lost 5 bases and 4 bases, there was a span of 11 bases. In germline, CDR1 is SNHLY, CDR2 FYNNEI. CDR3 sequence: CASSQNTIYGYTF. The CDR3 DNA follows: TGTGCCAGCAGTCAAAACACCATCTATGGCTACACCTTC.

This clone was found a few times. This CDR3 is CASGDPRSTPGQGGQYF. The CDR3 region has the DNA TGTGCCAGCGGCGACCCTAGATCAACTCCGGGACAGGGAGGGCAGTACTTC. The V call is TRBV7-9, the J call TRBJ2-7; 9 positions match TRBD1. This CDR3 spans 17 amino acids. Germline V gene lookup returns CDR1 SEHNR and CDR2 FQNEAQ (reference sequence). The J segment lost 9 bases and the V segment lost 8 bases, leaving 23 bases of the junction unmatched. The full variable domain, completed using reference TRBV7-9 and TRBJ2-7, is DTGVSQNPRHKITKRGQNVTFRCDPISEHNRLYWYRQTLGQGPEFLTYFQNEAQLEKSRLLSDRFSAERPKGSFSTLEIQRTEQGDSAMYLCASGDPRSTPGQGGQYFGPGTRLTVT.

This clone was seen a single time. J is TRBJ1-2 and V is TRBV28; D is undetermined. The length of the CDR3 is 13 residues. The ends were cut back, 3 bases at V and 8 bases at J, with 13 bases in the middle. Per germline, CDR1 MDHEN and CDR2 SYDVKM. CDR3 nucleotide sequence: TGTGCCAGCAGTTTTTCCGGAGGAAAAGGCTACACCTTC. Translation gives CASSFSGGKGYTF.

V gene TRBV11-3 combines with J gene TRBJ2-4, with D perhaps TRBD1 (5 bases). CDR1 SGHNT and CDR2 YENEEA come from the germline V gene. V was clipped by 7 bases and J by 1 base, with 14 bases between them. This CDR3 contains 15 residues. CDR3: CASTSSQGAKNIQYF. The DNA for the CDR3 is TGTGCCAGCACCTCGTCCCAGGGTGCCAAAAACATTCAGTACTTC.

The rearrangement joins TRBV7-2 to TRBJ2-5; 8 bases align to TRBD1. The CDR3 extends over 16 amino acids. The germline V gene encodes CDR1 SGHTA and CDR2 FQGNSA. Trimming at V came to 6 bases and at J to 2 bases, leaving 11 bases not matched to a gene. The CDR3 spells CASSRSGQGAQETQYF. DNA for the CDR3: TGTGCCAGCAGTCGCTCGGGCCAGGGGGCACAAGAGACCCAGTACTTC.

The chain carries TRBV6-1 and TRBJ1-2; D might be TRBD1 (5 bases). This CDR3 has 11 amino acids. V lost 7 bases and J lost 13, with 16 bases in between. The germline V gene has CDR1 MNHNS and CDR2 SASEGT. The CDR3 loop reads CASNQGFSSTF. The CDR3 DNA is TGTGCCAGCAATCAGGGTTTTTCATCCACCTTC.

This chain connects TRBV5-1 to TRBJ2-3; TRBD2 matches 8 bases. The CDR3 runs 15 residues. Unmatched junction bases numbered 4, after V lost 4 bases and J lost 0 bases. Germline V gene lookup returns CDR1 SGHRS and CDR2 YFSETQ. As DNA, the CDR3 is TGCGCCAGCAGCGCTGTAGCGGGAAGCACAGATACGCAGTATTTT. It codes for CASSAVAGSTDTQYF.

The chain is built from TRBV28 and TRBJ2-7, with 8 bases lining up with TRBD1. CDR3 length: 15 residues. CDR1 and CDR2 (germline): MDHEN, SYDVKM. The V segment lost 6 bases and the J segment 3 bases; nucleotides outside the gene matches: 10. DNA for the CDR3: TGTGCCAGCAGGAAACTTCCAGGGGGCATCTACGAGCAGTACTTC. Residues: CASRKLPGGIYEQYF.

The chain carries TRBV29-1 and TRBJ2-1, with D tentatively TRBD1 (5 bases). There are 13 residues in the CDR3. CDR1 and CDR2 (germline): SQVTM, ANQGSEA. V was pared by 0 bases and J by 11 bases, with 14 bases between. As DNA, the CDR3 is TGCAGCGTTGAAGAGGCAGGGCCACCAAAGCAGTTCTTC. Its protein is CSVEEAGPPKQFF.

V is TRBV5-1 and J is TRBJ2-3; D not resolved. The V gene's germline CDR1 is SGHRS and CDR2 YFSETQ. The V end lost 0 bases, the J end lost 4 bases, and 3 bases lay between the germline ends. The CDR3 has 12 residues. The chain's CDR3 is CASSLAADTQYF. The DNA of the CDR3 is TGCGCCAGCAGCTTGGCGGCAGATACGCAGTATTTT.

The DNA of the CDR3 is TGTGCCAGCAGCTTGGGTGGGACAGGGAAAGCTTTCTTT. Amino acid sequence: CASSLGGTGKAFF. This chain connects TRBV5-4 to TRBJ1-1, with 9 bases aligning to TRBD1. The CDR3 totals 13 residues. The germline gives CDR1 SGHNT, CDR2 YYREEE (reference sequence). V gave up 0 bases and J gave up 9 bases; unmatched junction bases: 3.

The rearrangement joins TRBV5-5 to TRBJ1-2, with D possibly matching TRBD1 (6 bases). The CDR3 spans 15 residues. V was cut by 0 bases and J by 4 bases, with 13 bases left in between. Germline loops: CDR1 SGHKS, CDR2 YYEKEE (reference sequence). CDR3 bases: TGTGCCAGCAGCTTGGGAGTGGGACACGTCTATGGCTACACCTTC. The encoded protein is CASSLGVGHVYGYTF.

The CDR3 spells CASSSPPGETAFF. CDR3 nucleotides: TGTGCCAGTAGTTCCCCCCCGGGGGAGACAGCTTTCTTT. The V call is TRBV19, the J call TRBJ1-1, with D possibly matching TRBD1 (5 bases). The germline CDR1 and CDR2 sequences are LNHDA and SQIVND (reference sequence). Trimming stripped 5 bases from V and 10 bases from J, with 17 bases between. The CDR3 extends over 13 amino acids.

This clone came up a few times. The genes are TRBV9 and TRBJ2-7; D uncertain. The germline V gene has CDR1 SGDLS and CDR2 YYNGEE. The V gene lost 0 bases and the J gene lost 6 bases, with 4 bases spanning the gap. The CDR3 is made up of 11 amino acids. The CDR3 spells CASSVGGEQYF. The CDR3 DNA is TGTGCCAGCAGCGTAGGAGGCGAGCAGTACTTC.

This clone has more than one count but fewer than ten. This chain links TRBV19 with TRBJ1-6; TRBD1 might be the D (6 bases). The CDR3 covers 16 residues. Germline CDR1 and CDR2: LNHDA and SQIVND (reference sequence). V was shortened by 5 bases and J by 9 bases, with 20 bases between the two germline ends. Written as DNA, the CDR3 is TGTGCCAGTAGTTTTAGGAGACAGGAGAAAGGTTCACCCCTCCACTTT. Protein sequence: CASSFRRQEKGSPLHF. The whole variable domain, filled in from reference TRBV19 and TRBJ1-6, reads DGGITQSPKYLFRKEGQNVTLSCEQNLNHDAMYWYRQDPGQGLRLIYYSQIVNDFQKGDIAEGYSVSREKKESFPLTVTSAQKNPTAFYLCASSFRRQEKGSPLHFGNGTRLTVT.

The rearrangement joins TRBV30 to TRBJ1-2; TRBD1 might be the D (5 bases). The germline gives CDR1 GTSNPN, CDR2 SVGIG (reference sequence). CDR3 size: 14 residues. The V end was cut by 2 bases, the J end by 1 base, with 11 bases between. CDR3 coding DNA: TGTGCCTGGAGTTTCCAGGGCGGTAACTATGGCTACACCTTC. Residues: CAWSFQGGNYGYTF.

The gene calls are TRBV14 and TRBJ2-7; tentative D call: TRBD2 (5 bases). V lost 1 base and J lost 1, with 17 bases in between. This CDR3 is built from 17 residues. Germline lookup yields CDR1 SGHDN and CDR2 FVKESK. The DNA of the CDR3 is TGTGCCAGCAGCCAAGTGGGTCGAGCGGTAGGTTCCTACGAGCAGTACTTC. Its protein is CASSQVGRAVGSYEQYF.

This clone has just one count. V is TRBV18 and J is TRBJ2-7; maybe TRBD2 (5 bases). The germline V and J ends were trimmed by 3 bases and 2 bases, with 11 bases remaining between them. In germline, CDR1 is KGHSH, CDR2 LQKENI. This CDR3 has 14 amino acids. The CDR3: CASSPGVTTYEQYF. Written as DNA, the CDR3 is TGTGCCAGCTCACCCGGGGTAACTACCTACGAGCAGTACTTC.

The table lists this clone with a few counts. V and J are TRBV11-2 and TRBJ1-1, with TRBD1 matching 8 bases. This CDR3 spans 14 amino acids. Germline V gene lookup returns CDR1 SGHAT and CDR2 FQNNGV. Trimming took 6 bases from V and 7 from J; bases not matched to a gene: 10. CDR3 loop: CASSPIRGRFEAFF. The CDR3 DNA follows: TGTGCCAGCAGTCCAATCAGGGGGCGATTTGAAGCTTTCTTT.

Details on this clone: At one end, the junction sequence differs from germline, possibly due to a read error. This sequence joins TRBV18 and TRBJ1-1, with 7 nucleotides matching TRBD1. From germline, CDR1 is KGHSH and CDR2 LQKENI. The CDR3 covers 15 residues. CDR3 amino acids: CASSAPTGANTEAFF. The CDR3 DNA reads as TGTGCCAGCTCAGCACCCACAGGGGCGAACACTGAAGCTTTCTTT.

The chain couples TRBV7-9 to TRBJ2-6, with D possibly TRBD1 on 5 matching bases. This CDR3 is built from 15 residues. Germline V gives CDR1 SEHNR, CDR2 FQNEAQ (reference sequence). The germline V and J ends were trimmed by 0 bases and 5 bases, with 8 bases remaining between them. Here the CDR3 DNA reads TGTGCCAGCAGCTTAGCCCAGGGCTGGGCCAACGTCCTGACTTTC. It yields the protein CASSLAQGWANVLTF.

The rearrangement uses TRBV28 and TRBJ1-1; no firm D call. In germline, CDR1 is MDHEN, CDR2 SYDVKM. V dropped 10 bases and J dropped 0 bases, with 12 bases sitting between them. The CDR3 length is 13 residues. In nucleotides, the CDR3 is TGTGCCACCAGAGACACGTTGAACACTGAAGCTTTCTTT. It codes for CATRDTLNTEAFF.

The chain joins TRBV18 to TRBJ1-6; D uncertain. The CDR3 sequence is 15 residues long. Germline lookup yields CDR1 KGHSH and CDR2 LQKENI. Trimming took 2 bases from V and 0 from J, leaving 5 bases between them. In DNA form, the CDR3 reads TGTGCCAGCTCACCATCCCACTCCTATAATTCACCCCTCCACTTT. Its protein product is CASSPSHSYNSPLHF.

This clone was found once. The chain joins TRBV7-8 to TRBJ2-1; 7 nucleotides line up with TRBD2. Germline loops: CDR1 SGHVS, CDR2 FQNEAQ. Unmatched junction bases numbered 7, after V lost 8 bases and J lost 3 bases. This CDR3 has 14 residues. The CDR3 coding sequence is TGTGCCAGCGCTTACGCTAGCGGCTACAATGAGCAGTTCTTC. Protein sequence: CASAYASGYNEQFF.